A selection of T cell receptor beta chains follows, all from one sample in a study of Ad26.COV2.S vaccination and SARS-CoV-2 variants. Measured with immunoSEQ multiplex PCR; TCRdb has only the in-frame clones, and not every one. This sample has a few hundred thousand clones, with approximately 92% found just once. The sequencing here drew on peripheral blood, taken in a trial of Ad26.COV2.S vaccine versus placebo. These receptor sequences come from a person aged 18-65 years who received the Ad26.COV2.S COVID-19 vaccine or a placebo. CDR3s include the opening cysteine and the closing phenylalanine or tryptophan. Fields, in order: J gene, D gene, clone size, V gene, CDR3 protein, CDR3 DNA. D genes are given only for firm matches. Clone size is not always given. Where it is, it says once, few, many or a class for expanded clones.

j_call: TRBJ1-1; d_call: NA; clone_size: NA; v_call: TRBV11-3; cdr3_aa: CASSQSPRNTEAFF; cdr3_nt: TGTGCCAGCAGCCAATCACCAAGGAACACTGAAGCTTTCTTT
j_call: TRBJ1-4; d_call: NA; clone_size: NA; v_call: TRBV5-1; cdr3_aa: CASSLADSAREKLFF; cdr3_nt: TGCGCCAGCAGCTTGGCCGACAGCGCAAGAGAAAAACTGTTTTTT
j_call: TRBJ2-1; d_call: TRBD1; clone_size: NA; v_call: TRBV19; cdr3_aa: CASSIDRDRFNEQFF; cdr3_nt: TGTGCCAGTAGTATTGACCGGGACAGGTTCAATGAGCAGTTCTTC
j_call: TRBJ2-4; d_call: NA; clone_size: once; v_call: TRBV4-3; cdr3_aa: CASSRDGLAKNIQYF; cdr3_nt: TGCGCCAGCAGCCGAGACGGACTAGCCAAAAACATTCAGTACTTC
j_call: TRBJ1-6; d_call: NA; clone_size: NA; v_call: TRBV7-2; cdr3_aa: CASSLGLSTLPLHF; cdr3_nt: TGTGCCAGCAGCTTGGGACTTAGCACGTTACCCCTCCACTTT
j_call: TRBJ2-7; d_call: NA; clone_size: NA; v_call: TRBV6-5; cdr3_aa: CASSYSVSYEQYF; cdr3_nt: TGTGCCAGCAGTTACTCGGTCTCCTACGAGCAGTACTTC
j_call: TRBJ2-5; d_call: NA; clone_size: NA; v_call: TRBV7-9; cdr3_aa: CASSTPGVTQETQYF; cdr3_nt: TGTGCCAGCAGTACCCCGGGAGTGACCCAAGAGACCCAGTACTTC
j_call: TRBJ2-1; d_call: NA; clone_size: NA; v_call: TRBV28; cdr3_aa: CASSLGGISNEQFF; cdr3_nt: TGTGCCAGCAGTTTAGGCGGGATCAGTAATGAGCAGTTCTTC
j_call: TRBJ2-1; d_call: NA; clone_size: NA; v_call: TRBV5-6; cdr3_aa: CASSSSGDNFNEQFF; cdr3_nt: TGTGCCAGCAGCTCCTCAGGGGACAACTTCAATGAGCAGTTCTTC
j_call: TRBJ1-2; d_call: TRBD1; clone_size: NA; v_call: TRBV3-1/TRBV3-2; cdr3_aa: CASSRTGEGGYTF; cdr3_nt: TGTGCCAGCAGCCGCACAGGGGAAGGGGGCTACACCTTC
j_call: TRBJ2-3; d_call: NA; clone_size: NA; v_call: TRBV18; cdr3_aa: CASSPPSGVDTQYF; cdr3_nt: TGTGCCAGCTCACCACCCTCGGGAGTAGATACGCAGTATTTT
j_call: TRBJ2-7; d_call: NA; clone_size: NA; v_call: TRBV4-1; cdr3_aa: CASSPGKVGEQYF; cdr3_nt: TGCGCCAGCAGCCCAGGGAAGGTCGGGGAGCAGTACTTC
j_call: TRBJ1-6; d_call: NA; clone_size: NA; v_call: TRBV2; cdr3_aa: CASSERSSYNSPLHF; cdr3_nt: TGTGCCAGCAGTGAACGGAGCTCCTATAATTCACCCCTCCACTTT
j_call: TRBJ2-2; d_call: NA; clone_size: few; v_call: TRBV10-1; cdr3_aa: CASSETGRKNTGELFF; cdr3_nt: TGCGCCAGCAGTGAGACAGGGAGGAAGAACACCGGGGAGCTGTTTTTT
j_call: TRBJ2-7; d_call: NA; clone_size: NA; v_call: TRBV25-1; cdr3_aa: CASSDHRDDSSYEQYF; cdr3_nt: TGTGCCAGCAGTGATCATCGGGACGATAGCTCCTACGAGCAGTACTTC
j_call: TRBJ2-3; d_call: NA; clone_size: NA; v_call: TRBV7-9; cdr3_aa: CASSFRVGGGDTQYF; cdr3_nt: TGTGCCAGCAGCTTCCGGGTGGGCGGAGGAGATACGCAGTATTTT
j_call: TRBJ1-1; d_call: NA; clone_size: NA; v_call: TRBV7-9; cdr3_aa: CASSPTDGRGAFF; cdr3_nt: TGTGCCAGCAGCCCGACGGACGGGAGAGGAGCTTTCTTT
j_call: TRBJ2-7; d_call: NA; clone_size: NA; v_call: TRBV7-2; cdr3_aa: CASSLRGNEQYF; cdr3_nt: TGTGCCAGCAGCTTAAGGGGTAACGAGCAGTACTTC
j_call: TRBJ2-5; d_call: TRBD1; clone_size: once; v_call: TRBV18; cdr3_aa: CASSTRTGKETQYF; cdr3_nt: TGTGCCAGCTCAACACGGACAGGGAAAGAGACCCAGTACTTC
j_call: TRBJ1-2; d_call: NA; clone_size: NA; v_call: TRBV19; cdr3_aa: CASSITHAINYGYTF; cdr3_nt: TGTGCCAGTAGTATAACTCATGCAATTAACTATGGCTACACCTTC
j_call: TRBJ1-5; d_call: NA; clone_size: NA; v_call: TRBV5-6; cdr3_aa: CASSSTGLQPQHF; cdr3_nt: TGTGCCAGCAGCTCCACAGGGCTGCAGCCCCAGCATTTT
j_call: TRBJ2-2; d_call: TRBD1; clone_size: NA; v_call: TRBV7-8; cdr3_aa: CASSPGTGSETGELFF; cdr3_nt: TGTGCCAGCAGCCCTGGGACAGGATCTGAGACCGGGGAGCTGTTTTTT
j_call: TRBJ2-7; d_call: TRBD2; clone_size: once; v_call: TRBV11-2; cdr3_aa: CASSLRIAGDYEQYF; cdr3_nt: TGTGCCAGCAGCTTGAGGATAGCGGGAGACTACGAGCAGTACTTC
j_call: TRBJ1-6; d_call: NA; clone_size: NA; v_call: TRBV6-5; cdr3_aa: CASSYSWENSPLHF; cdr3_nt: TGTGCCAGCAGTTACTCTTGGGAAAATTCACCCCTCCACTTT
j_call: TRBJ1-1; d_call: NA; clone_size: NA; v_call: TRBV4-3; cdr3_aa: CASSQDGWKNTGITTEAFF; cdr3_nt: TGCGCCAGCAGCCAAGATGGTTGGAAAAACACAGGGATTACAACTGAAGCTTTCTTT
j_call: TRBJ1-3; d_call: NA; clone_size: NA; v_call: TRBV3-1/TRBV3-2; cdr3_aa: CASSQVHVGNTIYF; cdr3_nt: TGTGCCAGCAGCCAAGTCCACGTCGGAAACACCATATATTTT
j_call: TRBJ2-1; d_call: NA; clone_size: once; v_call: TRBV30; cdr3_aa: CAWSRDTYNEQFF; cdr3_nt: TGTGCCTGGAGCCGGGACACTTACAATGAGCAGTTCTTC
j_call: TRBJ2-5; d_call: TRBD2; clone_size: NA; v_call: TRBV7-4; cdr3_aa: CASSLGLAGAGAETQYF; cdr3_nt: TGTGCCAGCAGCCTGGGACTAGCGGGAGCGGGGGCAGAGACCCAGTACTTC
j_call: TRBJ2-5; d_call: NA; clone_size: NA; v_call: TRBV3-1/TRBV3-2; cdr3_aa: CASSQGPQAYQETQYF; cdr3_nt: TGTGCCAGCAGCCAAGGCCCGCAGGCGTACCAAGAGACCCAGTACTTC
j_call: TRBJ2-7; d_call: TRBD1; clone_size: NA; v_call: TRBV2; cdr3_aa: CAIRTGPYEQYF; cdr3_nt: TGTGCCATAAGGACAGGCCCCTACGAGCAGTACTTC
j_call: TRBJ1-2; d_call: TRBD1; clone_size: few; v_call: TRBV29-1; cdr3_aa: CSGSGTANSNYGYTF; cdr3_nt: TGCAGCGGCTCCGGGACAGCTAACTCCAACTATGGCTACACCTTC
j_call: TRBJ1-4; d_call: NA; clone_size: NA; v_call: TRBV10-3; cdr3_aa: CAISESWELSEKLFF; cdr3_nt: TGTGCCATCAGTGAGTCTTGGGAGTTAAGTGAAAAACTGTTTTTT
j_call: TRBJ1-4; d_call: TRBD1; clone_size: NA; v_call: TRBV19; cdr3_aa: CASSGTGAGREKLFF; cdr3_nt: TGTGCCAGTAGCGGAACAGGGGCCGGTAGAGAAAAACTGTTTTTT
j_call: TRBJ2-7; d_call: NA; clone_size: NA; v_call: TRBV4-1; cdr3_aa: CASSQAWGSGYEQYF; cdr3_nt: TGCGCCAGCAGCCAAGCGTGGGGGTCGGGCTACGAGCAGTACTTC
j_call: TRBJ2-2; d_call: TRBD1; clone_size: NA; v_call: TRBV19; cdr3_aa: CASRSDRGAGELFF; cdr3_nt: TGTGCCAGTAGATCGGACAGGGGAGCCGGGGAGCTGTTTTTT